The entry below describes one TCR beta chain. Antigen unknown. Using a J-beta primer mix together with a sample-barcoded 5' primer, a second PCR was run for about 7 to 12 cycles. TCRdb called the 5' RACE reads again in MiXCR, with one record for every CDR3 protein. This table has more than 500,000 distinct CDR3 sequences, about 27% appearing once. Germline loops: CDR1 SGHRS, CDR2 YFSETQ. V was pared by 1 base and J by 4 bases, with 8 bases between. CDR3 length equals 13 residues. These data are taken from a study of blood T cells in healthy people across ages. Study-wide results and limits: The authors considered diversity estimates from one million T cells to be underestimates.

The same data also went into a second study, on T cells of mothers and their children. From that study: Every mother produced more than 8 million TCR beta CDR3 reads, whereas every child provided approximately 3 million.

Specimen: blood. The source of this sequence is a boy between 2 and 10 years old in good health. The rearrangement joins TRBV5-1 to TRBJ1-1; D gene ambiguous. The CDR3 sequence: CASSLSDATEAFF. The DNA for the CDR3 is TGCGCCAGCAGCTTGTCCGACGCCACTGAAGCTTTCTTT. Full variable domain (remainder filled in from reference TRBV5-1 and TRBJ1-1): KAGVTQTPRYLIKTRGQQVTLSCSPISGHRSVSWYQQTPGQGLQFLFEYFSETQRNKGNFPGRFSGRQFSNSRSEMNVSTLELGDSALYLCASSLSDATEAFFGQGTRLTVV.